This T cell receptor beta chain was captured by sequencing in a study of blood T cell repertoires in COVID-19. Trimming stripped 5 bases from V and 0 bases from J, with 13 bases between. The CDR3 sequence is 15 residues long. Germline-derived CDR1 and CDR2 are SGHVS and FNYEAQ. Ages ranged from about 18 to 89 years, with residence in under 25 US areas. The data were produced by immunoSEQ multiplex PCR, yet TCRdb's version contains in-frame clones alone and is incomplete. The data contain under 200,000 clones, roughly 87% of them seen just once; the ten biggest clones take up 5.5% to 8.5%. The J gene is TRBJ2-5, the V gene TRBV7-6, with D unclear. The TCR sequence derives from a woman between 50 and 59 years old who had recovered from COVID-19. The material sequenced was PBMCs or T cells enriched from blood (not recorded which). The CDR3 here is CASSRTRHHQETQYF. As DNA, the CDR3 is TGTGCCAGCAGCCGCACTCGACACCACCAAGAGACCCAGTACTTC.